Shown below are 30 T cell receptor beta chains from a single sample sequenced in a study of blood T cell repertoires in COVID-19. This table comes from immunoSEQ multiplex PCR, and its TCRdb copy is limited to in-frame clones, with some not included. The sample includes about 56,000 clones, 70% to 90% of them seen just once. The source material was peripheral blood. All receptors come from a man aged 50-60 years with active COVID-19.

The sample holds one count of this clone. The chain recombines TRBV3-1 (or the pseudogene TRBV3-2) with TRBJ2-1; 11 bases are a match to TRBD2. The germline V gene has CDR1 LGHDT and CDR2 YNNKEL (reference sequence). Trimming removed 3 bases from V and 6 bases from J; junction bases left unmatched: 7. This CDR3 has 16 amino acids. As DNA, the CDR3 is TGTGCCAGCAGCCAGGGCGGGACTAGCGGAACCAATGAGCAGTTCTTC. It is translated as CASSQGGTSGTNEQFF.

This clone was seen more than once but under ten times. This sequence joins TRBV9 and TRBJ1-6; TRBD1 agrees at 8 bases. Losses at the gene ends were 3 bases for V and 10 bases for J; bases not matched to a gene: 12. The CDR3 runs to 16 residues. Germline assignment: CDR1 SGDLS and CDR2 YYNGEE. CDR3 in amino acids: CASSALLTGEGSPLHF. The CDR3 DNA is TGTGCCAGCAGCGCTTTATTGACAGGGGAAGGGTCACCCCTCCACTTT.

The rearrangement links TRBV3-1 (or the pseudogene TRBV3-2) to TRBJ2-1; TRBD2 matches 10 bases. The CDR3 runs to 15 residues. Germline V gene sequence: CDR1 LGHDT, CDR2 YNNKEL (reference sequence). V shed 8 bases and J 6 bases; nucleotides not matched to a gene: 10. The CDR3 nucleotides read TGTGCCAGCGGAAGACTAGCGGGTTTGGGCAATGAGCAGTTCTTC. This translates into CASGRLAGLGNEQFF.

In this sample, this clone turned up once. The V and J genes are TRBV5-1 and TRBJ2-3; 7 bases line up with TRBD1. CDR1 and CDR2 from the germline V gene are SGHRS and YFSETQ. Trimming cost V 7 bases and J 4 bases; bases outside gene matches: 12. The CDR3 totals 15 residues. CDR3 nucleotides: TGCGCCAGCGGCCCTGGAAGGGGGCGCGCAGATACGCAGTATTTT. It specifies CASGPGRGRADTQYF.

The V call is TRBV11-2, the J call TRBJ2-2, with D possibly being TRBD2 (5 bases). Germline loops: CDR1 SGHAT, CDR2 FQNNGV. The length of the CDR3 is 15 residues. Trimming left V 6 bases short and J 1 base short, with 12 bases between. The DNA of the CDR3 is TGTGCCAGCAGGAATCTAGCCTTGAACACCGGGGAGCTGTTTTTT. Amino acid sequence: CASRNLALNTGELFF.

This clone was seen only once. The rearrangement uses TRBV6-6 and TRBJ1-5; TRBD1 matches at 9 bases. Germline CDR1 reads MNHNY; CDR2 reads SVGAGI (reference sequence). J gave up 9 bases and V 4 bases, and 10 bases lay outside the gene matches. The CDR3 extends over 15 amino acids. Here the CDR3 DNA reads TGTGCCAGCAGTTCGGGACAGGGAGGGGAGGGGCCCCAGCATTTT. It codes for CASSSGQGGEGPQHF.

The chain employs TRBV10-3 and TRBJ2-3, with 8 bases lining up with TRBD2. This CDR3 region has 17 residues. V was pared by 0 bases and J by 5 bases, with 10 bases of the junction left unmatched. Germline CDR1 is ENHRY and CDR2 is SYGVKD. The chain's CDR3 is CAISESGGTSGRDTQYF. The CDR3 DNA reads TGTGCCATCAGTGAGTCGGGGGGAACTAGCGGCCGAGATACGCAGTATTTT.

The V call is TRBV5-1, the J call TRBJ2-1; 9 bases fit TRBD1. Trimming cost V 4 bases and J 8 bases; bases outside gene matches: 13. This CDR3 is built from 16 residues. CDR1 is SGHRS and CDR2 is YFSETQ in the germline V gene. The CDR3 nucleotides are TGCGCCAGCAGCCCGGTCATGGACAGGGGTCCCCATGAGCAGTTCTTC. Protein sequence: CASSPVMDRGPHEQFF.

The CDR3 DNA is TGTGCCTGGAGTGTACCTTATTCGCGGGGGTCCACAGATACGCAGTATTTT. As protein: CAWSVPYSRGSTDTQYF. The chain employs TRBV30 and TRBJ2-3, with 7 bases matching TRBD2. V lost 0 bases and J lost 2; bases outside the gene matches: 11. The CDR3 length is 17 residues. Per germline, CDR1 GTSNPN and CDR2 SVGIG (reference sequence). Combining the CDR3 with reference TRBV30 and TRBJ2-3 gives the whole variable domain SQTIHQWPATLVQPVGSPLSLECTVEGTSNPNLYWYRQAAGRGLQLLFYSVGIGQISSEVPQNLSASRPQDRQFILSSKKLLLSDSGFYLCAWSVPYSRGSTDTQYFGPGTRLTVL.

The chain carries TRBV11-3 and TRBJ2-3; 8 bases agree with TRBD2. Trimming removed 8 bases from V and 6 bases from J; junction bases left unmatched: 10. The CDR3 sequence is 14 residues long. Germline CDR1 SGHNT, CDR2 YENEEA. CDR3 protein: CASARGGQGDTQYF. CDR3 in DNA: TGTGCCAGCGCACGGGGGGGCCAGGGGGATACGCAGTATTTT.

About this clone itself: The sample holds other DNA sequences that translate to the same CDR3. The rearrangement uses TRBV5-1 and TRBJ2-3, with 7 bases identical to TRBD2. Germline V CDR1 and CDR2: SGHRS, YFSETQ. V was pared by 4 bases and J by 1 base, with 0 bases of the junction left unmatched. The CDR3 runs to 13 residues. The CDR3 DNA follows: TGCGCCAGCAGCAGCGGGGGCACAGATACGCAGTATTTT. It codes for CASSSGGTDTQYF.

This chain links TRBV3-1 (or the pseudogene TRBV3-2) with TRBJ2-2; D may be TRBD2 (6 bases). CDR3 length: 15 amino acids. V lost 1 base to trimming and J lost 2 bases, with 8 bases between them. The V gene's germline CDR1 is LGHDT and CDR2 YNNKEL (reference sequence). In nucleotides, the CDR3 is TGTGCCAGCAGCCAAGGGGGGACTAACACCGGGGAGCTGTTTTTT. Translation: CASSQGGTNTGELFF.

This clone was seen only a few times. This chain connects TRBV5-8 to TRBJ1-6; possible D gene TRBD1, 6 bases. Trimming stripped 4 bases from V and 8 bases from J, with 13 bases between. The germline V gene has CDR1 SGHTS and CDR2 YDEGEE. The CDR3 runs 14 residues. The CDR3 bases are TGTGCCAGCAGCACCGGACAGACAGATTCACCCCTCCACTTT. Its translation is CASSTGQTDSPLHF. The variable domain in full, completed from reference TRBV5-8 and TRBJ1-6, reads EAGVTQSPTHLIKTRGQQATLRCSPISGHTSVYWYQQALGLGLQFLLWYDEGEERNRGNFPPRFSGRQFPNYSSELNVNALELEDSALYLCASSTGQTDSPLHFGNGTRLTVT.

For the CDR3, the DNA is TGTGCCAGCAGGCGTACAGATACGCAGTATTTT. Translation gives CASRRTDTQYF. The chain uses TRBV6-5 and TRBJ2-3; no clear D gene. Trimming left V 6 bases short and J 3 bases short, with 4 bases between. This CDR3 region has 11 residues. Germline V CDR1 and CDR2: MNHEY, SVGAGI.

This rearrangement joins TRBV4-1 to TRBJ1-6; 11 bases map to TRBD1. Trimming took 6 bases from V and 6 from J; bases not matched to a gene: 7. CDR3 length equals 16 residues. Germline CDR1 and CDR2: MGHRA and YSYEKL. CDR3 coding DNA: TGCGCCAGCAGGAACCCCGGGACAGGGGGTAATTCACCCCTCCACTTT. The encoded protein is CASRNPGTGGNSPLHF.

The chain recombines TRBV12-5 with TRBJ1-6; maybe TRBD1 (6 bases). V was clipped by 4 bases and J by 7 bases, with 14 bases between them. The CDR3 has 15 residues. Germline CDR1 LGHNT, CDR2 FRNRAP. The CDR3 spells CASGYSGVQNSPLHF. DNA of the CDR3: TGTGCTAGTGGTTACTCAGGGGTCCAGAATTCACCCCTCCACTTT. The full variable domain, its missing parts supplied by reference TRBV12-5 and TRBJ1-6, is DARVTQTPRHKVTEMGQEVTMRCQPILGHNTVFWYRQTMMQGLELLAYFRNRAPLDDSGMPKDRFSAEMPDATLATLKIQPSEPRDSAVYFCASGYSGVQNSPLHFGNGTRLTVT.

In DNA, the CDR3 is TGCGCCAGCAGCCAACCTCCGGCAGGGTGGTTCCCCCCCGAAGAGACCCAGTACTTC. Its protein product is CASSQPPAGWFPPEETQYF. The V call is TRBV4-1, the J call TRBJ2-5; maybe TRBD1 (5 bases). The CDR3 spans 19 residues. Trimming left V 2 bases short and J 3 bases short, with 25 bases between. Germline CDR1 and CDR2: MGHRA and YSYEKL.

Concerning this clone: One end of the junction fails to match germline, which may point to a read error. The CDR3 reads CASSSGQGGMGF. The CDR3 region has the DNA TGTGCCAGCAGCTCGGGACAGGGTGGGATGGGCTTC. The chain joins TRBV11-1 to TRBJ2-4; TRBD1 agrees at 9 bases. CDR3 length: 12 amino acids. Germline V gene lookup returns CDR1 SGHAT and CDR2 FQDESV (reference sequence).

The chain is built from TRBV5-6 and TRBJ1-4, with a tentative D call TRBD1 (5 bases). The CDR3 consists of 15 residues. Trimming left V 2 bases short and J 7 bases short, with 15 bases between. Germline V gives CDR1 SGHDT, CDR2 YYEEEE. The CDR3 bases are TGTGCCAGCAGCTTTCAGAGTGGCGGGGGTGAAAAACTGTTTTTT. Its translation: CASSFQSGGGEKLFF.

The genes are TRBV14 and TRBJ1-6, with D hard to call. CDR3 size: 17 residues. Trimming left V 2 bases short and J 0 bases short, with 11 bases between. Germline CDR1 and CDR2: SGHDN and FVKESK. The CDR3, as DNA: TGTGCCAGCAGCCAATCGGAGCATAGCTCCTATAATTCACCCCTCCACTTT. Its protein is CASSQSEHSSYNSPLHF.

This sequence joins TRBV9 and TRBJ2-3, with 7 bases aligning to TRBD2. Germline CDR1 SGDLS, CDR2 YYNGEE. The V segment lost 3 bases and the J segment 0 bases; nucleotides outside the gene matches: 7. This CDR3 has 16 amino acids. The CDR3 nucleotides are TGTGCCAGCAGCGCGAGCGGGGCCCTTAGCACAGATACGCAGTATTTT. Amino acid sequence: CASSASGALSTDTQYF.

The rearrangement uses TRBV15 and TRBJ1-3; possibly TRBD1 for D (5 bases). Between the trimmed V and J ends, which lost 1 base and 4 bases, there was a span of 17 bases. The CDR3 contains 17 residues. The germline V gene has CDR1 LNHNV and CDR2 YYDKDF (reference sequence). The CDR3 nucleotides read TGTGCCACCAGCAGAGGCGGCGCTCAGGGTTTGGGAAACACCATATATTTT. It encodes CATSRGGAQGLGNTIYF.

A remark on this clone: Other DNA sequences within the sample encode an identical CDR3. The chain joins TRBV5-1 to TRBJ1-2; D uncertain. Trimming cost V 0 bases and J 5 bases, with 8 bases left between them. The CDR3 consists of 13 residues. Germline CDR1 is SGHRS and CDR2 is YFSETQ. The CDR3 region is CASSLDRLYGYTF. Written as DNA, the CDR3 is TGCGCCAGCAGCTTGGACAGACTATATGGCTACACCTTC.

The CDR3: CASSVYRGFVLTF. In DNA, the CDR3 is TGTGCCAGCAGCGTCTACAGGGGGTTCGTCCTGACTTTC. The chain carries TRBV5-6 and TRBJ2-6; 8 bases are a match to TRBD1. CDR1 SGHDT and CDR2 YYEEEE come from the germline V gene. The CDR3 is 13 residues long. V lost 4 bases and J lost 12; bases outside the gene matches: 6.

This clone was found once. The gene calls are TRBV3-1 (or the pseudogene TRBV3-2) and TRBJ1-1; D is unresolved. The CDR3 has 13 residues. CDR1 is LGHDT and CDR2 is YNNKEL in the germline V gene (reference sequence). V lost 2 bases and J lost 3, with 7 bases in between. CDR3 in amino acids: CASSQLAYTEAFF. The CDR3 region has the DNA TGTGCCAGCAGCCAATTGGCCTACACTGAAGCTTTCTTT.

This clone has just a few counts. The rearrangement links TRBV7-2 to TRBJ1-3; 8 bases align to TRBD1. The CDR3 has 15 residues. CDR1 is SGHTA and CDR2 is FQGNSA in the germline V gene. Unmatched junction bases numbered 5, after V lost 4 bases and J lost 3 bases. Written as DNA, the CDR3 is TGTGCCAGCAGCTCTCGACAGGGGCATGGAAACACCATATATTTT. Protein sequence: CASSSRQGHGNTIYF.

The V gene is TRBV3-1 (or the pseudogene TRBV3-2), the J gene TRBJ2-5, with a tentative D call TRBD2 (6 bases). This CDR3 has 14 residues. Germline V gene sequence: CDR1 LGHDT, CDR2 YNNKEL (reference sequence). Trimming took 6 bases from V and 7 from J, leaving 18 bases between them. CDR3 sequence reads: CASRLTTSSVTQYF. CDR3 nucleotides: TGTGCCAGCAGGCTCACGACTAGTTCCGTGACCCAGTACTTC.

The rearrangement links TRBV7-2 to TRBJ2-5, with a possible D match to TRBD1 (6 bases). This CDR3 comprises 15 residues. With 5 bases removed from V and 3 bases from J, the gap between germline ends came to 16 bases. CDR1 is SGHTA, CDR2 FQGNSA, per germline. This CDR3 reads CASSADAGTKETQYF. The CDR3 coding sequence is TGTGCCAGCAGCGCAGACGCCGGGACAAAAGAGACCCAGTACTTC.

J is TRBJ2-1 and V is TRBV20-1; no clear D. There are 12 residues in the CDR3. Trimming left V 3 bases short and J 8 bases short, with 11 bases between. The V gene's germline CDR1 is DFQATT and CDR2 SNEGSKA (reference sequence). In DNA form, the CDR3 reads TGCAGTGCTAGTGTTCGGAGCCATGAGCAGTTCTTC. It yields the protein CSASVRSHEQFF.

The chain uses TRBV10-3 and TRBJ2-7; the match to TRBD1 covers 9 bases. The V and J ends lost 4 bases and 5 bases, in that order; junction bases with no gene match: 6. Germline V lookup: CDR1 ENHRY, CDR2 SYGVKD. CDR3 length: 14 amino acids. The CDR3 bases are TGTGCCATCAGTGGTGGGACAGGGATGCACGAGCAGTACTTC. It encodes CAISGGTGMHEQYF.